Below, 25 T cell receptor beta chains from the same sample are listed, as sequenced in a study of T-cell reconstitution after alpha-beta-depleted transplantation in children. This sample's TCRbeta library carried unique molecular identifier barcodes. A single record per CDR3 protein comes from TCRdb applying MiXCR to the PCR reads. The table includes 500,000 to 600,000 distinct CDR3 sequences, 25% to 30% detected once. The sequencing used PBMCs, collected before TCRalphabeta/CD19-depleted stem cell transplant. These receptors came from a boy less than two years old with Wiskott-Aldrich syndrome, due to receive a stem cell transplant.

This clonotype showed up just a few times. The chain recombines TRBV6-1 with TRBJ2-1; TRBD2 aligns across 7 bases. Trimming removed 5 bases from V and 7 bases from J; junction bases left unmatched: 8. This CDR3 has 14 amino acids. The germline V gene has CDR1 MNHNS and CDR2 SASEGT. The CDR3 reads CASSPQLALNEQFF. The CDR3 DNA reads TGTGCCAGCAGTCCCCAACTAGCGCTTAATGAGCAGTTCTTC.

The gene calls are TRBV25-1 and TRBJ2-1; 8 positions agree with TRBD2. There are 17 residues in the CDR3. Germline values: CDR1 MGHDK, CDR2 SYGVNS. V lost 1 base and J lost 2; bases outside the gene matches: 7. The CDR3 DNA sequence: TGTGCCAGCAGTGAATCGCTTGGCGGGAGGCCCTACAATGAGCAGTTCTTC. Its protein is CASSESLGGRPYNEQFF.

In its sample, this clonotype was seen a few times. V and J are TRBV20-1 and TRBJ1-6, with D tentatively TRBD1 (5 bases). Trimming stripped 6 bases from V and 4 bases from J, with 16 bases between. The germline V gene encodes CDR1 DFQATT and CDR2 SNEGSKA (reference sequence). This CDR3 has 15 amino acids. CDR3 nucleotide sequence: TGCAGTGCCACCATGACAGCCGATTATAATTCACCCCTCCACTTT. Residues: CSATMTADYNSPLHF.

The chain links TRBV20-1 to TRBJ1-5; D remains unclear. The ends were cut back, 3 bases at V and 0 bases at J, with 9 bases in the middle. Germline V gene sequence: CDR1 DFQATT, CDR2 SNEGSKA (reference sequence). This CDR3 has 14 amino acids. Written as DNA, the CDR3 is TGCAGTGCTAGGATTCAATATAGCAATCAGCCCCAGCATTTT. Protein sequence: CSARIQYSNQPQHF.

The chain recombines TRBV6-5 with TRBJ1-2, with a tentative D call TRBD1 (5 bases). Trimming took 0 bases from V and 8 from J, leaving 25 bases between them. The V gene's germline CDR1 is MNHEY and CDR2 SVGAGI. The CDR3 consists of 18 residues. In nucleotides, the CDR3 is TGTGCCAGCAGTTACTCGATAGGAAAACAGGCGGCAATGGAGGGCTACACCTTC. Its protein is CASSYSIGKQAAMEGYTF.

There are many counts of this clonotype. V usage is TRBV12-3 or TRBV12-4 and J usage is TRBJ2-1; D is possibly TRBD1 (5 bases). Trimming left V 4 bases short and J 0 bases short, with 7 bases between. CDR3 length equals 14 residues. CDR3 nucleotide sequence: TGTGCCAGCAGTTACAGGAGCTCCTACAATGAGCAGTTCTTC. As protein: CASSYRSSYNEQFF.

This clonotype was counted between two and nine times. V is TRBV14 and J is TRBJ2-5; D possibly corresponds to TRBD2 (5 bases). Trimming cost V 3 bases and J 6 bases, with 14 bases left between them. Per the germline V gene, CDR1 is SGHDN and CDR2 is FVKESK. The CDR3 runs 14 residues. CDR3 in DNA: TGTGCCAGCAGCCAGCACCGGGATGGACAGACCCAGTACTTC. Translating gives CASSQHRDGQTQYF.

The table lists this clonotype with a few counts. The chain uses TRBV5-6 and TRBJ1-5; TRBD1 is a possible D gene (5 bases). V lost 1 base and J 7 bases, leaving 6 bases between the germline ends. The CDR3 has 12 amino acids. CDR1 is SGHDT, CDR2 YYEEEE, per germline. The CDR3 region has the DNA TGTGCCAGCAGCTTGTGGGGGCAGCCCCAGCATTTT. This translates into CASSLWGQPQHF.

This chain uses TRBV27 with TRBJ1-1; 7 positions match TRBD1. Germline V gene lookup returns CDR1 MNHEY and CDR2 SMNVEV (reference sequence). Trimming removed 8 bases from V and 4 bases from J; junction bases left unmatched: 10. This CDR3 is built from 14 residues. The CDR3 bases are TGTGCCAGCGGAACCGCAGGGGGACCCACTGAAGCTTTCTTT. Its translation is CASGTAGGPTEAFF.

This CDR3 reads CSARTSGGTGELFF. The CDR3, as DNA: TGCAGTGCTAGAACTAGCGGGGGCACCGGGGAGCTGTTTTTT. The rearrangement links TRBV20-1 to TRBJ2-2, with TRBD2 matching over 11 bases. V shed 2 bases, J shed 4 bases, and the junction held 0 bases outside the gene matches. Germline V gives CDR1 DFQATT, CDR2 SNEGSKA (reference sequence). This CDR3 has 14 amino acids.

This clonotype came up once. The chain joins TRBV10-3 to TRBJ2-7; no firm D call. Germline CDR1 and CDR2: ENHRY and SYGVKD. Trimming left V 5 bases short and J 5 bases short, with 13 bases between. The CDR3 has 13 residues. The CDR3 here is CAISSPLRDEQYF. CDR3 nucleotide sequence: TGTGCCATCAGTTCTCCCCTTCGAGACGAGCAGTACTTC.

V is TRBV20-1 and J is TRBJ2-1; weak D call: TRBD2 (6 bases). The V and J ends lost 3 bases and 5 bases respectively, with 20 bases between them. CDR1 DFQATT and CDR2 SNEGSKA come from the germline V gene (reference sequence). The CDR3 is made up of 16 amino acids. The CDR3 spells CSASWTPDLADNEQFF. As DNA, the CDR3 is TGCAGTGCTAGTTGGACCCCGGACTTAGCGGACAATGAGCAGTTCTTC.

The sample holds a few counts of this clonotype. The chain combines TRBV7-2 with TRBJ2-5; a weak D match, TRBD2 (5 bases). The germline CDR1 and CDR2 sequences are SGHTA and FQGNSA. This CDR3 spans 15 amino acids. Trimming pared 5 bases from V and 0 bases from J, leaving 13 bases between. CDR3: CASSTRRPHQETQYF. The CDR3 bases are TGTGCCAGCAGCACAAGGAGGCCGCACCAAGAGACCCAGTACTTC.

The sample holds a few counts of this clonotype. J is TRBJ2-3 and V is TRBV27; 11 bases map to TRBD2. Trimming at V came to 8 bases and at J to 0 bases, leaving 4 bases not matched to a gene. The CDR3 spans 15 residues. Germline V gene lookup returns CDR1 MNHEY and CDR2 SMNVEV (reference sequence). CDR3 region: CASSTSGASTDTQYF. CDR3 nucleotides: TGTGCCAGCTCGACTAGCGGGGCCAGCACAGATACGCAGTATTTT.

This clonotype was found a few times. The chain has TRBV12-3 or TRBV12-4 and TRBJ2-1; the match to TRBD1 covers 7 bases. The J segment lost 5 bases and the V segment lost 5 bases, leaving 6 bases of the junction unmatched. The CDR3 consists of 14 residues. The CDR3 here is CASSPRRGHNEQFF. The DNA for the CDR3 is TGTGCCAGCAGTCCCCGTAGGGGGCACAATGAGCAGTTCTTC.

The chain joins TRBV4-2 to TRBJ1-4; weak D call: TRBD1 (6 bases). Looked up from germline, CDR1 is LGHNA and CDR2 is YNFKEQ. The CDR3 extends over 15 amino acids. V was cut by 3 bases and J by 7 bases, with 15 bases left in between. CDR3 loop: CASSQGRGASEKLFF. The CDR3 DNA follows: TGTGCCAGCAGCCAGGGTCGGGGGGCGAGTGAAAAACTGTTTTTT.

This clonotype has just a few counts. The chain couples TRBV12-3 or TRBV12-4 to TRBJ1-5, with unresolved D. CDR3 size: 12 residues. Trimming shortened V by 7 bases and J by 2 bases, and 6 bases separated the two germline ends. Written as DNA, the CDR3 is TGTGCCAGCACCTGGGGCAATCAGCCCCAGCATTTT. It encodes CASTWGNQPQHF.

This clonotype was recorded many times. The chain couples TRBV5-1 to TRBJ2-6; D may be TRBD1 or TRBD2 (5 bases each). Germline CDR1 and CDR2: SGHRS and YFSETQ. The CDR3 runs to 16 residues. Deletions cut 0 bases from V and 0 bases from J, with 7 bases between. CDR3 sequence: CASSLVGGSGANVLTF. The CDR3 DNA is TGCGCCAGCAGCTTGGTTGGGGGCTCTGGGGCCAACGTCCTGACTTTC.

The table lists this clonotype with many counts. V gene TRBV29-1 combines with J gene TRBJ2-7, with 10 bases matching TRBD1. The germline CDR1 and CDR2 sequences are SQVTM and ANQGSEA. This CDR3 has 12 amino acids. V lost 4 bases to trimming and J lost 3 bases; unmatched junction nucleotides: 0. The CDR3 is CSVGTGGYEQYF. The CDR3, as DNA: TGCAGCGTTGGGACAGGGGGCTACGAGCAGTACTTC.

There are a few counts of this clonotype. The V gene is TRBV12-3 or TRBV12-4, the J gene TRBJ1-2, with D possibly matching TRBD1 (6 bases). The CDR3 is made up of 15 amino acids. Trimming cost V 2 bases and J 2 bases, with 12 bases left between them. The CDR3 loop reads CASSLYAGANYGYTF. CDR3 in DNA: TGTGCCAGCAGTTTATATGCAGGGGCGAACTATGGCTACACCTTC.

This chain joins TRBV24-1 and TRBJ2-2; 10 nucleotides match TRBD2. Germline V gene lookup returns CDR1 KGHDR and CDR2 SFDVKD. CDR3 size: 15 residues. With V trimmed by 6 bases and J by 2 bases, 2 bases remained unmatched. CDR3: CATSRTSGNTGELFF. The CDR3, as DNA: TGTGCCACCAGTAGGACTAGCGGTAACACCGGGGAGCTGTTTTTT.

This clonotype was found a few times. This chain connects TRBV11-2 to TRBJ2-7; the match to TRBD2 covers 7 bases. Losses at the gene ends were 6 bases for V and 0 bases for J; bases not matched to a gene: 8. Germline V gives CDR1 SGHAT, CDR2 FQNNGV. This CDR3 has 15 residues. The CDR3 coding sequence is TGTGCCAGCAGTTCAAGAGCGGGGAGCTCCTACGAGCAGTACTTC. Amino acid sequence: CASSSRAGSSYEQYF.

This clonotype was seen a few times. CDR3 DNA: TGTGCCAGCAGATCGCCCGGGACTAGCGGGAGGTACAATGAGCAGTTCTTC. This translates into CASRSPGTSGRYNEQFF. The rearrangement links TRBV6-1 to TRBJ2-1, with TRBD2 matching over 15 bases. The germline CDR1 and CDR2 sequences are MNHNS and SASEGT. This CDR3 contains 17 residues. V trimming: 6 bases; J trimming: 4 bases; junction bases outside the gene matches: 7.

This clonotype was seen a few times. The gene calls are TRBV20-1 and TRBJ2-5; 8 bases match TRBD1. This CDR3 region has 12 residues. The V gene end was trimmed by 5 bases and the J gene end by 6 bases; junction bases not matched to a gene: 5. Looked up from germline, CDR1 is DFQATT and CDR2 is SNEGSKA (reference sequence). CDR3 sequence: CSAGTGVKTQYF. The CDR3 nucleotides read TGCAGTGCTGGGACAGGTGTGAAGACCCAGTACTTC.

V usage is TRBV19 and J usage is TRBJ2-3, with 9 bases matching TRBD2. V was clipped by 6 bases and J by 6 bases; unmatched bases: 7. The CDR3 sequence is 14 residues long. From germline, CDR1 is LNHDA and CDR2 SQIVND (reference sequence). The CDR3, as DNA: TGTGCCAGTAGCATTAGCGGGAGACCGGATACGCAGTATTTT. This encodes CASSISGRPDTQYF.